The 27 T cell receptor beta chains in this list originate from one sample, sequenced in a study of blood T cell repertoires in COVID-19. Using immunoSEQ multiplex PCR, the repertoire was profiled, and TCRdb retains in-frame clones only, with some absent. This sample has 200,000 to 250,000 clones, with 70% to 90% found just once. The sequencing sample was made of peripheral blood. The receptors derive from a woman in her thirties who had recovered from COVID-19.

The rearrangement uses TRBV9 and TRBJ2-5, with D unresolved. Germline CDR1 reads SGDLS; CDR2 reads YYNGEE. The V end lost 3 bases, the J end lost 0 bases, and 6 bases lay between the germline ends. This CDR3 is built from 13 residues. CDR3 in amino acids: CASSGQNQETQYF. In DNA, the CDR3 is TGTGCCAGCAGCGGACAAAACCAAGAGACCCAGTACTTC.

Here the CDR3 DNA reads TGTGCCAGCAGCCTTAAAGGCGGGAGCGGGGAGACCCAGTACTTC. As protein: CASSLKGGSGETQYF. The rearrangement links TRBV7-3 to TRBJ2-5; 7 nucleotides match TRBD2. Germline V lookup: CDR1 SGHTA, CDR2 FQGTGA. The CDR3 is made up of 15 amino acids. Losses at the gene ends were 5 bases for V and 5 bases for J; bases not matched to a gene: 11. Filled out from reference TRBV7-3 and TRBJ2-5, the complete variable domain reads GAGVSQTPSNKVTEKGKYVELRCDPISGHTALYWYRQSLGQGPEFLIYFQGTGAADDSGLPNDRFFAVRPEGSVSTLKIQRTERGDSAVYLCASSLKGGSGETQYFGPGTRLLVL.

DNA of the CDR3: TGTGCCAGCAGTGATTGGGGTAGCGGGGGCACAGATACGCAGTATTTT. Translated: CASSDWGSGGTDTQYF. The gene calls are TRBV6-1 and TRBJ2-3; TRBD2 aligns across 8 bases. This CDR3 has 16 residues. CDR1 and CDR2 (germline): MNHNS, SASEGT. The J segment lost 1 base and the V segment lost 3 bases, leaving 6 bases of the junction unmatched.

The gene calls are TRBV13 and TRBJ1-2; TRBD1 matches 9 bases. The J segment lost 4 bases and the V segment lost 0 bases, leaving 9 bases of the junction unmatched. The CDR3 has 17 residues. The V gene's germline CDR1 is PRHDT and CDR2 FYEKMQ (reference sequence). Here the CDR3 DNA reads TGTGCCAGCAGCTTAGGCATACCGGGACAGGGTGTCTATGGCTACACCTTC. This gives the protein CASSLGIPGQGVYGYTF.

This chain uses TRBV4-1 with TRBJ1-1; D not certain. Trimming shortened V by 5 bases and J by 1 base, and 17 bases separated the two germline ends. Looked up from germline, CDR1 is MGHRA and CDR2 is YSYEKL. The CDR3 spans 16 residues. The CDR3 sequence: CASSSLVASSNTEAFF. CDR3 nucleotide sequence: TGCGCCAGCAGCTCACTGGTAGCGTCGTCGAACACTGAAGCTTTCTTT.

This clone was found a few times. This chain connects TRBV5-1 to TRBJ2-7, with TRBD2 matching 7 bases. V dropped 4 bases and J dropped 2; count of bases not matched to a gene: 12. The CDR3 sequence is 16 residues long. CDR1 is SGHRS, CDR2 YFSETQ, per germline. The DNA for the CDR3 is TGCGCCAGCAGCCAAGGGTCTCGGGGGGTCGCCTACGAGCAGTACTTC. Translated, it gives CASSQGSRGVAYEQYF.

V and J are TRBV7-6 and TRBJ1-1, with TRBD1 identical over 10 bases. V lost 5 bases, J lost 5 bases, and 5 bases stayed unmatched. Germline V gene sequence: CDR1 SGHVS, CDR2 FNYEAQ. The CDR3 runs to 14 residues. This CDR3 is CASSAGQGRTEAFF. CDR3 nucleotide sequence: TGTGCCAGCAGCGCGGGACAGGGGAGGACTGAAGCTTTCTTT.

This chain uses TRBV4-1 with TRBJ2-1; 7 bases are shared with TRBD2. Germline CDR1 MGHRA, CDR2 YSYEKL. J was trimmed by 4 bases and V by 4 bases; bases with no gene match: 16. The CDR3 loop spans 18 amino acids. The CDR3 sequence: CASSPEDPASGDYNEQFF. The CDR3 region has the DNA TGCGCCAGCAGCCCAGAGGACCCCGCAAGCGGGGATTACAATGAGCAGTTCTTC.

V and J are TRBV13 and TRBJ2-1; 8 nucleotides align to TRBD2. V shed 0 bases, J shed 1 base, and the junction held 2 bases outside the gene matches. The CDR3 runs to 16 residues. Germline V CDR1 and CDR2: PRHDT, FYEKMQ (reference sequence). The CDR3 DNA follows: TGTGCCAGCAGCTTAGGCGGGACTAGGTCCTACAATGAGCAGTTCTTC. It translates to CASSLGGTRSYNEQFF.

The genes are TRBV30 and TRBJ2-1; a possible D gene is TRBD2 (6 bases). The length of the CDR3 is 15 residues. Trimming cost V 4 bases and J 4 bases, with 17 bases left between them. Germline assignment: CDR1 GTSNPN and CDR2 SVGIG (reference sequence). DNA for the CDR3: TGTGCCTGGAATCGAAGGAGGGGAAGGTACAATGAGCAGTTCTTC. Amino acid sequence: CAWNRRRGRYNEQFF.

This clone occurred once. The chain joins TRBV15 to TRBJ1-2; 9 bases are shared with TRBD1. The CDR3 extends over 15 amino acids. Trimming cost V 0 bases and J 9 bases; bases outside gene matches: 8. Germline values: CDR1 LNHNV, CDR2 YYDKDF (reference sequence). This chain's CDR3 is CATSRDRGQGWSYTF. CDR3 in DNA: TGTGCCACCAGCAGAGATCGGGGACAGGGTTGGAGCTACACCTTC.

This clone was seen a single time. The V call is TRBV3-1 (or the pseudogene TRBV3-2), the J call TRBJ1-5; 9 bases match TRBD1. The CDR3 length is 15 residues. With 1 base clipped from V and 8 bases from J, the junction kept 6 bases outside the gene matches. Germline CDR1 LGHDT, CDR2 YNNKEL (reference sequence). CDR3 residues: CASSQGTDRGKPQHF. The CDR3 nucleotides read TGTGCCAGCAGCCAAGGGACGGACAGGGGCAAGCCCCAGCATTTT.

The rearrangement links TRBV9 to TRBJ1-2, with D possibly being TRBD1 (6 bases). V was trimmed by 6 bases and J by 2 bases, leaving 14 bases between them. In germline, CDR1 is SGDLS, CDR2 YYNGEE. This CDR3 has 14 amino acids. CDR3: CASTKIQGNYGYTF. CDR3 sequence (DNA): TGTGCCAGCACCAAGATACAGGGAAACTATGGCTACACCTTC.

This clone was observed a few times. This chain links TRBV5-1 with TRBJ2-1, with 11 bases identical to TRBD2. The CDR3 is made up of 20 amino acids. The germline gives CDR1 SGHRS, CDR2 YFSETQ. The V and J ends lost 4 bases and 9 bases, in that order; junction bases with no gene match: 24. CDR3: CASSHKSGLAGGPSVAEQFF. The CDR3 DNA is TGCGCCAGCAGCCACAAGTCGGGGCTAGCGGGGGGCCCCTCCGTCGCTGAGCAGTTCTTC. The whole variable domain, remainder taken from reference TRBV5-1 and TRBJ2-1, is KAGVTQTPRYLIKTRGQQVTLSCSPISGHRSVSWYQQTPGQGLQFLFEYFSETQRNKGNFPGRFSGRQFSNSRSEMNVSTLELGDSALYLCASSHKSGLAGGPSVAEQFFGPGTRLTVL.

The chain carries TRBV4-1 and TRBJ2-2; 9 bases agree with TRBD2. V shed 1 base, J shed 8 bases, and the junction held 5 bases outside the gene matches. This CDR3 contains 15 residues. Germline CDR1 MGHRA, CDR2 YSYEKL. The CDR3 loop is CASSQGGGAPGELFF. CDR3 DNA: TGCGCCAGCAGCCAAGGCGGGGGGGCCCCAGGGGAGCTGTTTTTT.

This clone was counted once. The rearrangement joins TRBV11-2 to TRBJ2-7; 7 bases fit TRBD1. Germline assignment: CDR1 SGHAT and CDR2 FQNNGV. This CDR3 is built from 14 residues. V shed 7 bases and J 0 bases; nucleotides not matched to a gene: 6. CDR3 region: CASTRDSISYEQYF. The CDR3 DNA sequence: TGTGCCAGCACCCGGGACAGCATCTCCTACGAGCAGTACTTC.

The genes are TRBV7-9 and TRBJ2-2; the match to TRBD2 covers 8 bases. Per the germline V gene, CDR1 is SEHNR and CDR2 is FQNEAQ (reference sequence). The V and J ends lost 5 bases and 0 bases, in that order; junction bases with no gene match: 2. CDR3 size: 15 residues. CDR3 region: CASSLGGANTGELFF. The CDR3 DNA sequence: TGTGCCAGCAGCCTCGGGGGGGCGAACACCGGGGAGCTGTTTTTT.

The chain combines TRBV9 with TRBJ2-3; 12 bases fit TRBD2. The V gene end was trimmed by 3 bases and the J gene end by 0 bases; junction bases not matched to a gene: 8. The CDR3 totals 18 residues. From germline, CDR1 is SGDLS and CDR2 YYNGEE. The CDR3, as DNA: TGTGCCAGCAGCGGTGGACTAGCGGGGAGAACTAGCACAGATACGCAGTATTTT. Translating gives CASSGGLAGRTSTDTQYF.

The chain is built from TRBV3-1 (or the pseudogene TRBV3-2) and TRBJ2-5; a possible D gene is TRBD1 (5 bases). The CDR3 is 16 residues long. Germline V gives CDR1 LGHDT, CDR2 YNNKEL (reference sequence). Trimming stripped 1 base from V and 5 bases from J, with 17 bases between. Here the CDR3 reads CASSQGVGQGGETQYF. For the CDR3, the DNA is TGTGCCAGCAGCCAAGGCGTAGGTCAGGGCGGTGAGACCCAGTACTTC.

The rearrangement links TRBV9 to TRBJ2-7; TRBD2 matches at 7 bases. The CDR3 length is 13 residues. The J segment lost 3 bases and the V segment lost 4 bases, leaving 4 bases of the junction unmatched. Germline CDR1 and CDR2: SGDLS and YYNGEE. CDR3 amino acids: CASSPGGGYEQYF. In DNA form, the CDR3 reads TGTGCCAGCAGCCCGGGAGGAGGCTACGAGCAGTACTTC.

Notes on this clone: At the DNA level, this CDR3 is encoded by other sequences in the same sample as well. The chain links TRBV7-6 to TRBJ2-7, with D unresolved. Germline V gives CDR1 SGHVS, CDR2 FNYEAQ. Trimming cost V 1 base and J 3 bases, with 7 bases left between them. The CDR3 runs to 13 residues. The CDR3 coding sequence is TGTGCCAGCAGCTTAGGGGCCGGCTACGAGCAGTACTTC. Protein: CASSLGAGYEQYF.

This chain links TRBV3-1 (or the pseudogene TRBV3-2) with TRBJ2-3; possibly TRBD2 for D (6 bases). The CDR3 contains 18 residues. The germline V gene encodes CDR1 LGHDT and CDR2 YNNKEL (reference sequence). Trimming stripped 0 bases from V and 0 bases from J, with 16 bases between. The CDR3 DNA follows: TGTGCCAGCAGCCAAGAACCGAACGGGGGAACTAGCACAGATACGCAGTATTTT. It encodes CASSQEPNGGTSTDTQYF.

This clone was counted once. The chain joins TRBV6-6 to TRBJ1-5, with a possible D match to TRBD1 (5 bases). CDR3 length equals 13 residues. Trimming removed 6 bases from V and 3 bases from J, with 9 bases in between. Germline V lookup: CDR1 MNHNY, CDR2 SVGAGI (reference sequence). CDR3 sequence (DNA): TGTGCCAGCAGGACAGATGACAATCAGCCCCAGCATTTT. As protein: CASRTDDNQPQHF.

The V and J genes are TRBV11-3 and TRBJ1-5; 8 bases are a match to TRBD1. Germline trimming cut 5 bases from V and 3 bases from J; bases unmatched to any gene: 18. The CDR3 covers 19 residues. Germline V gene sequence: CDR1 SGHNT, CDR2 YENEEA. In DNA form, the CDR3 reads TGTGCCAGCAGCCCCACGGCCGGACAGGGCTTTACGGCCAATCAGCCCCAGCATTTT. Residues: CASSPTAGQGFTANQPQHF. Using reference TRBV11-3 and TRBJ1-5 for the parts outside the CDR3, the full variable domain is EAGVVQSPRYKIIEKKQPVAFWCNPISGHNTLYWYLQNLGQGPELLIRYENEEAVDDSQLPKDRFSAERLKGVDSTLKIQPAELGDSAVYLCASSPTAGQGFTANQPQHFGDGTRLSIL.

The rearrangement joins TRBV7-2 to TRBJ2-3; D is perhaps TRBD2 (6 bases). Trimming took 3 bases from V and 2 from J, leaving 12 bases between them. The germline CDR1 and CDR2 sequences are SGHTA and FQGNSA. The CDR3 sequence is 15 residues long. The CDR3 region is CASSFGGVLTDTQYF. CDR3 nucleotide sequence: TGTGCCAGCAGCTTTGGCGGGGTCCTCACAGATACGCAGTATTTT. Full variable domain (outside the CDR3, taken from reference TRBV7-2 and TRBJ2-3): GAGVSQSPSNKVTEKGKDVELRCDPISGHTALYWYRQSLGQGLEFLIYFQGNSAPDKSGLPSDRFSAERTGGSVSTLTIQRTQQEDSAVYLCASSFGGVLTDTQYFGPGTRLTVL.

The CDR3 DNA reads TGTGCCAGTAGTGACACGGACAGGTTAAACTATGGCTACACCTTC. Amino acids: CASSDTDRLNYGYTF. The gene calls are TRBV19 and TRBJ1-2; 7 bases match TRBD1. The CDR3 runs to 15 residues. Germline loops: CDR1 LNHDA, CDR2 SQIVND (reference sequence). With 5 bases clipped from V and 2 bases from J, the junction kept 8 bases outside the gene matches. The full variable domain, in which reference TRBV19 and TRBJ1-2 provide the parts outside the CDR3, is DGGITQSPKYLFRKEGQNVTLSCEQNLNHDAMYWYRQDPGQGLRLIYYSQIVNDFQKGDIAEGYSVSREKKESFPLTVTSAQKNPTAFYLCASSDTDRLNYGYTFGSGTRLTVV.

A few counts support this clone. This chain links TRBV6-5 with TRBJ1-4, with 9 nucleotides matching TRBD1. In germline, CDR1 is MNHEY, CDR2 SVGAGI. The CDR3 sequence is 14 residues long. Trimming removed 6 bases from V and 8 bases from J; junction bases left unmatched: 7. The CDR3 DNA follows: TGTGCCAGCAGACAAGACAGGGGGAGGGAAAAACTGTTTTTT. Its protein product is CASRQDRGREKLFF.